Sequencing of this T cell receptor (beta chain) was carried out in a study of blood T cell repertoires in COVID-19. Study information: Material from acute and convalescent COVID-19 was sourced from the United States, Italy and Spain. PBMCs, B-cell-depleted T cells, or T cells provided the cDNA or gDNA that made up the material.

In the authors' workflow: Reference gene primer amplification yielded estimated nucleated cell counts. The table came from immunoSEQ multiplex PCR; TCRdb's copy has only in-frame clones and leaves some out. V, J and clone size are taken as reported in that table, and D and trimming were inferred from the DNA itself. The data show approximately 75,000 clones, around 84% seen once. CDR1 and CDR2 from the germline V gene are KGHSH and LQKENI. The trim removed 0 bases at V and 4 bases at J, leaving 8 bases unmatched. CDR3 length equals 18 residues. The V gene is TRBV18, the J gene TRBJ2-1, with 11 bases aligning to TRBD2. The specimen was peripheral blood. This TCR was recovered from a woman aged 50 to 60 with acute or convalescent COVID-19. The CDR3 DNA is TGTGCCAGCTCACCACCGATATTAGCGGGAGGGGGATACAATGAGCAGTTCTTC. This encodes CASSPPILAGGGYNEQFF.